This T cell receptor beta chain was sequenced in a study of control samples from healthy donors and cancer patients (dated by TCRdb to the early 2020s). V is reduced by 2 bases and J by 0 bases, leaving a spacing of 4 bases between them. The CDR3 runs 14 residues from the cysteine to the phenylalanine. Only the CDR3 DNA stays, 42 bases, in frame from base 1. Based on the germline V gene (reference sequence), the CDR1 and CDR2 sequences are LGHDT and YNNKEL. A remark on this clone: Its antigen is still unknown. The record has no base qualities; no much larger clone is one base away.

Library prep was done by the immunoSEQ multiplex PCR assay. TCRdb limited this immuneACCESS table to in-frame rearrangements with V and J called. A share of clones is missing; checked studies link under half to unresolved V genes, and the rest is unexplained. The sample table shows around 200,000 clones, and 91% are seen once. The top ten constitute more than 1.3% of the sample. Sequenced material: blood. Rearrangement joined TRBV3-1 (or the pseudogene TRBV3-2) to TRBJ1-4; confidence is insufficient to name the D gene. This TCR derives from a woman aged 25 to 39 in good health. The CDR3 protein: CASSQTATNEKLFF. Here is the DNA: TGTGCCAGCAGCCAAACAGCAACTAATGAAAAACTGTTTTTT.